This entry lists 20 T cell receptor beta chains sequenced from one sample in a study of T-cell memory formation after mild COVID-19. TCRdb itself ran the 5' RACE reads through MiXCR, one entry per CDR3 protein. The sample has hundreds of thousands of distinct CDR3 sequences, about 16% seen once. The sequenced material came from PBMCs or a T cell subset sorted from them (not recorded which). The source of these receptors is a man between 18 and 29 years old who had mild COVID-19 (a few samples of this study predate the infection). Cell type and time point are not known.

CDR3 in DNA: TGTGCCATCACGCGGGGGAGGCAAGAGACCCAGTACTTC. Its translation: CAITRGRQETQYF. The chain employs TRBV10-3 and TRBJ2-5; 7 nucleotides agree with TRBD2. V trimming: 7 bases; J trimming: 2 bases; junction bases outside the gene matches: 4. The CDR3 loop spans 13 amino acids. Germline-derived CDR1 and CDR2 are ENHRY and SYGVKD.

This clonotype appeared a few times. The J gene is TRBJ1-1, the V gene TRBV5-6; D gene unclear. Germline lookup yields CDR1 SGHDT and CDR2 YYEEEE. V gave up 2 bases and J gave up 2 bases, with 4 bases separating them. The CDR3 runs to 12 residues. The CDR3 reads CASSFSNTEAFF. The CDR3 bases are TGTGCCAGCAGCTTCTCTAACACTGAAGCTTTCTTT.

The chain couples TRBV20-1 to TRBJ2-5; TRBD1 aligns across 8 bases. The CDR3 contains 14 residues. V trimming: 6 bases; J trimming: 6 bases; junction bases outside the gene matches: 12. The germline V gene encodes CDR1 DFQATT and CDR2 SNEGSKA (reference sequence). CDR3 bases: TGCAGTGCCCCCAGCAGGACAGGGATCAAGACCCAGTACTTC. Translated: CSAPSRTGIKTQYF.

V is TRBV6-1 and J is TRBJ1-5; D gene ambiguous. Germline CDR1 and CDR2: MNHNS and SASEGT. V lost 4 bases and J 0 bases, leaving 7 bases between the germline ends. The CDR3 loop spans 14 amino acids. For the CDR3, the DNA is TGTGCCAGCAGTGCATCGTATAGCAATCAGCCCCAGCATTTT. Translated, it gives CASSASYSNQPQHF.

At least ten counts were recorded for this clonotype. The chain couples TRBV3-1 to TRBJ2-1; TRBD2 is a possible D gene (5 bases). The length of the CDR3 is 15 residues. Germline CDR1 and CDR2: LGHDT and YNNKEL (reference sequence). Trimming cost V 3 bases and J 7 bases, with 16 bases left between them. The CDR3, as DNA: TGTGCCAGCAGCCATTTAGGGAGTTACGAAAATGAGCAGTTCTTC. This sequence encodes CASSHLGSYENEQFF.

This sequence joins TRBV6-5 and TRBJ2-7; D possibly corresponds to TRBD1 (5 bases). With 5 bases removed from V and 4 bases from J, the gap between germline ends came to 15 bases. This CDR3 has 14 residues. CDR1 MNHEY and CDR2 SVGAGI come from the germline V gene. The CDR3 DNA sequence: TGTGCCAGCAGTAAGATTCAGGGTTTTTACGAGCAGTACTTC. Protein sequence: CASSKIQGFYEQYF.

V is TRBV7-3 and J is TRBJ1-1; D is undetermined. V gave up 3 bases and J gave up 1 base, with 6 bases separating them. CDR3 length equals 13 residues. Germline V gives CDR1 SGHTA, CDR2 FQGTGA. In nucleotides, the CDR3 is TGTGCCAGCAGCTTCGCAGCGAACACTGAAGCTTTCTTT. Encoded protein: CASSFAANTEAFF. The complete variable domain, with remaining parts taken from reference TRBV7-3 and TRBJ1-1, reads GAGVSQTPSNKVTEKGKYVELRCDPISGHTALYWYRQSLGQGPEFLIYFQGTGAADDSGLPNDRFFAVRPEGSVSTLKIQRTERGDSAVYLCASSFAANTEAFFGQGTRLTVV.

The chain links TRBV20-1 to TRBJ2-3, with D uncertain. With 5 bases removed from V and 2 bases from J, the gap between germline ends came to 8 bases. The germline gives CDR1 DFQATT, CDR2 SNEGSKA (reference sequence). The CDR3 runs 12 residues. CDR3 in amino acids: CSAAGSTDTQYF. CDR3 nucleotide sequence: TGCAGTGCTGCTGGGTCCACAGATACGCAGTATTTT.

The chain is built from TRBV11-2 and TRBJ1-1; 7 positions match TRBD1. Per germline, CDR1 SGHAT and CDR2 FQNNGV. The CDR3 has 14 residues. J gave up 3 bases and V 5 bases, and 6 bases lay outside the gene matches. Here the CDR3 reads CASSARDSHTEAFF. CDR3 sequence (DNA): TGTGCCAGCAGCGCCCGGGACAGCCACACTGAAGCTTTCTTT.

Here the CDR3 DNA reads TGCGCCAGCAGCCAAGCGGGACTAGCCCCAGAGACCCAGTACTTC. Translating gives CASSQAGLAPETQYF. The chain combines TRBV4-3 with TRBJ2-5, with 9 bases identical to TRBD2. The V gene end was trimmed by 1 base and the J gene end by 4 bases; junction bases not matched to a gene: 4. This CDR3 is built from 15 residues. The germline V gene has CDR1 LGHNA and CDR2 YSLEER.

The sample holds many counts of this clonotype. The chain is built from TRBV7-9 and TRBJ1-5; 7 positions agree with TRBD1. There are 14 residues in the CDR3. CDR1 is SEHNR, CDR2 FQNEAQ, per germline (reference sequence). With V trimmed by 3 bases and J by 6 bases, 5 bases remained unmatched. The CDR3 DNA follows: TGTGCCAGCAGCTTGGGGCAGGGGGGTCAGCCCCAGCATTTT. It is translated as CASSLGQGGQPQHF.

This clonotype was detected a few times. For the CDR3, the DNA is TGTGCCAGCAGCCAAGATCGAGCCAGAAGGAACACTGAAGCTTTCTTT. Its translation: CASSQDRARRNTEAFF. The chain carries TRBV3-1 and TRBJ1-1, with D uncertain. Germline lookup yields CDR1 LGHDT and CDR2 YNNKEL (reference sequence). This CDR3 has 16 amino acids. V was cut by 0 bases and J by 1 base, with 12 bases left in between.

The V gene is TRBV6-5, the J gene TRBJ2-1; 8 bases are a match to TRBD2. The CDR3 has 13 amino acids. Per the germline V gene, CDR1 is MNHEY and CDR2 is SVGAGI. CDR3 bases: TGTGCGACGGCGGGGGGATCCTACAATGAGCAGTTCTTC. Translation gives CATAGGSYNEQFF.

This clonotype came up a few times. The chain has TRBV7-2 and TRBJ2-7, with D hard to call. Trimming stripped 5 bases from V and 3 bases from J, with 14 bases between. Germline CDR1 SGHTA, CDR2 FQGNSA. CDR3 size: 14 residues. CDR3 in DNA: TGTGCCAGCAGCCCGGACGGTGGGGTCTACGAGCAGTACTTC. Its protein is CASSPDGGVYEQYF.

This clonotype came up a few times. The rearrangement joins TRBV7-8 to TRBJ1-2, with D possibly being TRBD1 (5 bases). Trimming cost V 5 bases and J 5 bases, with 15 bases left between them. There are 14 residues in the CDR3. Germline V gene sequence: CDR1 SGHVS, CDR2 FQNEAQ. The CDR3 spells CASSLGGPGYGYTF. In DNA, the CDR3 is TGTGCCAGCAGCCTCGGGGGACCAGGATATGGCTACACCTTC.

The chain employs TRBV20-1 and TRBJ1-4; D gene unclear. This CDR3 is built from 14 residues. The germline V gene has CDR1 DFQATT and CDR2 SNEGSKA (reference sequence). V shed 3 bases and J shed 8 bases, with 16 bases lying between them. CDR3 DNA sequence: TGCAGTGCTAGTCCGCTGCAGGCGAGGGAAAAACTGTTTTTT. This encodes CSASPLQAREKLFF.

This clonotype was counted only a few times. V and J are TRBV11-2 and TRBJ2-7, with 9 bases matching TRBD1. Per germline, CDR1 SGHAT and CDR2 FQNNGV. The CDR3 runs 14 residues. V shed 4 bases and J 7 bases; nucleotides not matched to a gene: 8. As DNA, the CDR3 is TGTGCCAGCAGCTCCCGGGACAGGGCTAAGGAGCAGTACGTC. Encoded protein: CASSSRDRAKEQYV.

This clonotype has more than one count but fewer than ten. This chain uses TRBV12-3 or TRBV12-4 with TRBJ1-2, with a tentative D call TRBD1 (5 bases). Trimming took 6 bases from V and 2 from J, leaving 10 bases between them. The CDR3 totals 13 residues. This chain's CDR3 is CASRARANYGYTF. DNA for the CDR3: TGTGCCAGCAGGGCCAGGGCCAACTATGGCTACACCTTC.

This chain uses TRBV7-8 with TRBJ2-1, with 8 bases identical to TRBD2. The V gene end was trimmed by 6 bases and the J gene end by 5 bases; junction bases not matched to a gene: 3. The CDR3 is 13 amino acids. Looked up from germline, CDR1 is SGHVS and CDR2 is FQNEAQ. The CDR3 reads CASSGGGHNEQFF. CDR3 nucleotide sequence: TGTGCCAGCAGTGGCGGGGGGCACAATGAGCAGTTCTTC. The variable domain in full, completed from reference TRBV7-8 and TRBJ2-1, reads GAGVSQSPRYKVAKRGQDVALRCDPISGHVSLFWYQQALGQGPEFLTYFQNEAQLDKSGLPSDRFFAERPEGSVSTLKIQRTQQEDSAVYLCASSGGGHNEQFFGPGTRLTVL.

This clonotype was seen at least ten times. The gene calls are TRBV20-1 and TRBJ2-3, with 7 positions matching TRBD2. The CDR3 runs to 14 residues. Germline assignment: CDR1 DFQATT and CDR2 SNEGSKA (reference sequence). V lost 4 bases to trimming and J lost 4 bases; unmatched junction nucleotides: 8. CDR3 DNA: TGCAGTGCTATCGTCCAAGCGGGGTCAGATACGCAGTATTTT. Translation gives CSAIVQAGSDTQYF.